Listed below are T cell receptor beta chains from one sample, sequenced in a study of blood T cell repertoires in COVID-19. Measured with immunoSEQ multiplex PCR; TCRdb has only the in-frame clones, and not every one. The sample carries about 230,000 clones, about 90% recorded once. The material sequenced was PBMCs or T cells enriched from blood (not recorded which). These receptors were obtained from a woman younger than 45 with acute COVID-19. Each CDR3 is given with its conserved first and last residue. The order of the fields is V gene, D gene, clone size, J gene, CDR3 protein, CDR3 DNA. The D gene is left open where the match is weak. Clone sizes are given selectively: once, few, many, or a class where the clone is expanded.

TRBV6-6	.	.	TRBJ1-4	CASSYLATNEKLFF	TGTGCCAGCAGTTACCTTGCAACTAATGAAAAACTGTTTTTT
TRBV5-6	TRBD1	.	TRBJ2-7	CASSPGQYEQYF	TGTGCCAGCAGCCCGGGACAGTACGAGCAGTACTTC
TRBV6-5	TRBD1	.	TRBJ2-7	CASSPLGTVSYEQYF	TGTGCCAGCAGTCCACTCGGGACAGTATCCTACGAGCAGTACTTC
TRBV5-5	TRBD1	.	TRBJ2-7	CASAGDRGPTYEQYF	TGTGCCAGCGCCGGGGACAGGGGACCCACCTACGAGCAGTACTTC
TRBV2	.	.	TRBJ1-5	CASSEVRRENQPQHF	TGTGCCAGCAGTGAGGTCCGACGGGAAAATCAGCCCCAGCATTTT
TRBV15	TRBD1	.	TRBJ2-7	CATSRWLDRGTEQYF	TGTGCCACCAGCAGATGGTTGGACAGGGGGACGGAGCAGTACTTC
TRBV18	TRBD1	.	TRBJ1-2	CASSPLDRGQNYGYTF	TGTGCCAGCTCACCCCTGGACAGGGGGCAGAACTATGGCTACACCTTC
TRBV19	.	.	TRBJ1-2	CASSTLRTDYGYTF	TGTGCCAGTAGTACCCTTCGGACAGACTATGGCTACACCTTC
TRBV19	TRBD1	.	TRBJ2-7	CASSTTQGAPLYEQYF	TGTGCCAGTAGCACCACCCAGGGGGCACCTCTCTACGAGCAGTACTTC
TRBV6-5	.	once	TRBJ1-2	CASSPNRVSGYTF	TGTGCCAGCAGTCCTAACAGGGTTAGTGGCTACACCTTC
TRBV9	TRBD1	.	TRBJ2-1	CASSAGQTNNEQFF	TGTGCCAGCAGCGCGGGACAGACAAACAATGAGCAGTTCTTC
TRBV19	.	.	TRBJ2-7	CASRTGTGTRGAEQYF	TGTGCCAGTAGGACCGGCACCGGGACACGGGGCGCCGAGCAGTACTTC
TRBV27	.	.	TRBJ1-5	CASSVSNQPQHF	TGTGCCAGCAGTGTAAGCAATCAGCCCCAGCATTTT
TRBV3-1/TRBV3-2	.	few	TRBJ1-4	CASSRLTGLVNEKLFF	TGTGCCAGCAGCAGACTAACGGGACTGGTTAATGAAAAACTGTTTTTT
TRBV5-6	TRBD1	few	TRBJ1-6	CASSLDRGRVNSPLHF	TGTGCCAGCAGCCTGGACAGGGGGCGGGTTAATTCACCCCTCCACTTT
TRBV28	.	.	TRBJ2-7	CASSLRGEQYF	TGTGCCAGCAGTTTAAGGGGCGAGCAGTACTTC
TRBV2	TRBD1	.	TRBJ2-1	CASDRGAYNEQFF	TGTGCCAGCGACAGGGGGGCTTACAATGAGCAGTTCTTC
TRBV6-5	.	.	TRBJ1-5	CASSPRGQPQHF	TGTGCCAGCAGCCCAAGGGGTCAGCCCCAGCATTTT
TRBV7-2	TRBD1	few	TRBJ1-2	CASSPGQGNTYGYTF	TGTGCCAGCAGCCCAGGACAGGGGAACACCTATGGCTACACCTTC
TRBV5-6	TRBD1	.	TRBJ2-7	CASSVSGTGDWQYF	TGTGCCAGCAGCGTATCCGGGACAGGCGATTGGCAGTACTTC
TRBV30	.	.	TRBJ1-1	CAWTPGGGTEAFF	TGTGCCTGGACTCCTGGGGGGGGCACTGAAGCTTTCTTT
TRBV19	.	.	TRBJ1-6	CASSIWGHESSYNSPLHF	TGTGCCAGTAGTATCTGGGGACATGAGAGCTCCTATAATTCACCCCTCCACTTT
TRBV6-2/TRBV6-3	TRBD1	.	TRBJ2-7	CASSYPGTGRGWFEQYF	TGTGCCAGCAGTTACCCCGGGACAGGACGGGGTTGGTTCGAGCAGTACTTC
TRBV6-5	.	.	TRBJ1-6	CASILDLYSPLHF	TGTGCCAGCATCCTGGACTTGTATTCACCCCTCCACTTT
TRBV20-1	.	.	TRBJ2-5	CSGGGVWQYF	TGCAGTGGCGGCGGGGTATGGCAGTACTTC
TRBV30	.	.	TRBJ1-1	CAWTNSQGTEAFF	TGTGCCTGGACAAACAGTCAGGGGACTGAAGCTTTCTTT
TRBV25-1	.	.	TRBJ1-1	CASSVLGDGAFF	TGTGCCAGCAGTGTGCTGGGAGATGGAGCTTTCTTT
TRBV7-9	TRBD1	.	TRBJ2-7	CASSTRTGNYEQYF	TGTGCCAGCAGCACCAGGACAGGGAACTACGAGCAGTACTTC
TRBV28	.	.	TRBJ1-6	CASRNRDPSPLHF	TGTGCCAGCAGAAACAGGGATCCCTCACCCCTCCACTTT
TRBV2	.	.	TRBJ1-1	CARNLGEDTEAFF	TGTGCCAGGAACCTAGGGGAGGACACTGAAGCTTTCTTT
TRBV10-1	.	.	TRBJ1-3	CASSESGQDTIYF	TGCGCCAGCAGTGAGTCGGGGCAGGACACCATATATTTT
TRBV18	.	.	TRBJ1-5	CASSPRGEANQPQHF	TGTGCCAGCTCACCACGGGGGGAGGCCAATCAGCCCCAGCATTTT
TRBV10-3	.	.	TRBJ2-7	CAISDRGVSYEQYF	TGTGCCATCAGTGACAGGGGTGTCTCCTACGAGCAGTACTTC
TRBV20-1	.	few	TRBJ1-5	CSASTGLSNQPQHF	TGCAGTGCAAGTACAGGGTTGAGCAATCAGCCCCAGCATTTT
TRBV3-1/TRBV3-2	.	.	TRBJ2-7	CASSLFRAASYEQYF	TGTGCCAGCAGCCTCTTCAGGGCCGCATCCTACGAGCAGTACTTC
TRBV6-6	TRBD1	.	TRBJ1-6	CASSLQGDLTYNSPLHF	TGTGCCAGCAGTCTCCAGGGGGATCTCACCTATAATTCACCCCTCCACTTT
TRBV5-6	TRBD1	.	TRBJ1-6	CASSLDRAGSPLHF	TGTGCCAGCAGCCTGGACAGGGCGGGTTCACCCCTCCACTTT
TRBV6-5	TRBD2	.	TRBJ2-1	CASRELAGGPSEQFF	TGTGCCAGCAGAGAGTTAGCGGGGGGGCCGAGTGAGCAGTTCTTC
TRBV7-2	.	.	TRBJ2-3	CASTRMDGQYF	TGTGCCAGCACCAGGATGGATGGGCAGTATTTT
TRBV7-9	.	.	TRBJ2-7	CASSLAGTYEQYF	TGTGCCAGCAGCTTAGCCGGGACCTACGAGCAGTACTTC
TRBV20-1	TRBD1	once	TRBJ2-7	CSASPGTGEIEQYF	TGCAGTGCTAGTCCCGGGACAGGGGAGATCGAGCAGTACTTC
TRBV4-3	TRBD1	.	TRBJ1-2	CASSQGGTGYYGYTF	TGCGCCAGCAGCCAAGGGGGGACAGGATACTATGGCTACACCTTC
TRBV5-1	.	.	TRBJ1-2	CASSFPGRANYGYTF	TGCGCCAGCAGCTTCCCGGGGAGGGCTAACTATGGCTACACCTTC
TRBV6-2/TRBV6-3	.	.	TRBJ2-2	CASSLITGELFF	TGTGCCAGCAGTTTAATCACCGGGGAGCTGTTTTTT
TRBV7-2	.	.	TRBJ1-1	CASRPTGLSEAFF	TGTGCCAGCAGACCAACAGGGCTTTCGGAAGCTTTCTTT
TRBV28	TRBD1	.	TRBJ1-1	CASNQQGNGAEAFF	TGTGCCAGCAATCAACAGGGGAACGGGGCTGAAGCTTTCTTT
TRBV9	.	.	TRBJ1-6	CASSPYSVSSYNSPLHF	TGTGCCAGCAGCCCCTACTCCGTTAGCTCCTATAATTCACCCCTCCACTTT
TRBV7-2	TRBD1	.	TRBJ2-7	CASSYPGTGTYEQYF	TGTGCCAGCAGCTACCCCGGGACAGGGACCTACGAGCAGTACTTC
TRBV28	.	.	TRBJ2-1	CASSSRDEQFF	TGTGCCAGCAGTTCTCGGGATGAGCAGTTCTTC
TRBV2	.	.	TRBJ1-2	CASSAQGFLGSYGYTF	TGTGCCAGCAGTGCGCAGGGCTTCCTCGGCAGTTATGGCTACACCTTC
TRBV11-2	.	.	TRBJ1-1	CASSLDTWGRGDTEAFF	TGTGCCAGCAGCTTAGATACTTGGGGCAGGGGCGACACTGAAGCTTTCTTT
TRBV28	TRBD1	.	TRBJ2-7	CASTSGQSYEQYF	TGTGCCAGCACATCGGGACAGTCCTACGAGCAGTACTTC
TRBV19	.	few	TRBJ1-2	CASSPRGQGGREGYTF	TGTGCCAGTAGCCCCCGGGGCCAGGGAGGTCGAGAGGGCTACACCTTC